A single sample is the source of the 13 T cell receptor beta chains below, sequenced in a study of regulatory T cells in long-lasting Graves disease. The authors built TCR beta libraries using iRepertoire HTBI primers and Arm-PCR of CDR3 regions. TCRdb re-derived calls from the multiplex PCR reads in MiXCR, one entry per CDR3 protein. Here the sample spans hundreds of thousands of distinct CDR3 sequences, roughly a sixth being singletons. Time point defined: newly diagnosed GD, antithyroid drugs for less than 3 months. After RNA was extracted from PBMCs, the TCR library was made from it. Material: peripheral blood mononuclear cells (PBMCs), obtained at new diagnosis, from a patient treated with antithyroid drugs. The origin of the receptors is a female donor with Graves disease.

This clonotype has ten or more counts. CDR3 coding DNA: TGTGCCAGCACCCGACCTGGCAGGACGGCCTACGAGCAGTACTTC. Its translation: CASTRPGRTAYEQYF. The chain uses TRBV6-1 and TRBJ2-7; D is unresolved. CDR1 MNHNS and CDR2 SASEGT come from the germline V gene. Trimming removed 7 bases at V and 2 bases at J, with 18 bases between. The CDR3 runs 15 residues.

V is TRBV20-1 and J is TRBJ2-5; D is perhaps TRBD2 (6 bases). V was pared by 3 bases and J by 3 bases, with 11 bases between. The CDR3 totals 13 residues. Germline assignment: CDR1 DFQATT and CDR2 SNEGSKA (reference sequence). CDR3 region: CSARGTGEETQYF. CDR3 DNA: TGCAGTGCTAGGGGTACGGGAGAAGAGACCCAGTACTTC.

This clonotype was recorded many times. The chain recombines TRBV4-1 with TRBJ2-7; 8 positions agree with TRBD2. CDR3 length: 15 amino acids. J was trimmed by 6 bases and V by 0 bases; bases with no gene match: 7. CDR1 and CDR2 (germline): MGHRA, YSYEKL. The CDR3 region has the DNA TGCGCCAGCAGCCAAGAAGGACTAGCATTCGGCGAGCAGTACTTC. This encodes CASSQEGLAFGEQYF.

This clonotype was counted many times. Written as DNA, the CDR3 is TGCGCCAGCAGCCAAGTTTGGCAGGGGCGGAACACTGAAGCTTTCTTT. This encodes CASSQVWQGRNTEAFF. The chain is built from TRBV4-3 and TRBJ1-1; D is perhaps TRBD1 (6 bases). CDR1 is LGHNA, CDR2 YSLEER, per germline. The CDR3 has 16 amino acids. Trimming pared 1 base from V and 1 base from J, leaving 13 bases between.

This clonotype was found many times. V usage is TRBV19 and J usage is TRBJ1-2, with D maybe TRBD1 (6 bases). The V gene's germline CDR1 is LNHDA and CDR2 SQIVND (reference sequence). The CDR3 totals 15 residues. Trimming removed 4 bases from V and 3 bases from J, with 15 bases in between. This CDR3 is CASSRTDSKDYGYTF. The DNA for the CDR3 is TGTGCCAGTAGTAGAACGGACAGTAAGGACTATGGCTACACCTTC.

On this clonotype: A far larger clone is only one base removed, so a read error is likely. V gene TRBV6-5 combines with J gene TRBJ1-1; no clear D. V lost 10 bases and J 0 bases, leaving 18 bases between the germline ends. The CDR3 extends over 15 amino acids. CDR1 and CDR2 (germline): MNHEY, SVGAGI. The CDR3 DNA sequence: TGTGCCAACACAAATTCTGGTGCCATGAACACTGAAGCTTTCTTT. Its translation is CANTNSGAMNTEAFF.

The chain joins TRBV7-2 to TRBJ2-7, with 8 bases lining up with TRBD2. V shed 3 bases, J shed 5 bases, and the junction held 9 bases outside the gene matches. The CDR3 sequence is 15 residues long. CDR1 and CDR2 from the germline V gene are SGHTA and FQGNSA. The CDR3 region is CASSFTSGSGNEQYF. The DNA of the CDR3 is TGTGCCAGCAGCTTTACGAGCGGGAGCGGTAACGAGCAGTACTTC.

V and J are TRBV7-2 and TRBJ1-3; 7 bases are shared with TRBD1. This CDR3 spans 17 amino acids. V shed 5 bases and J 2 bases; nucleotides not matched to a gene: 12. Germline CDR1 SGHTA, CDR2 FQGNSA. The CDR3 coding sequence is TGTGCCAGCAGCGTCTCCGGCCGGGGGACAGCTGGAAACACCATATATTTT. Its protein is CASSVSGRGTAGNTIYF.

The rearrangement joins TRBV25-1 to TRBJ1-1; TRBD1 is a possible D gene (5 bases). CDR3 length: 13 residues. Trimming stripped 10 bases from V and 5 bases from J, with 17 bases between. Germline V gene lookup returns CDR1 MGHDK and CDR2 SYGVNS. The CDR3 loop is CATRWQGNTEAFF. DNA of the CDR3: TGTGCCACTCGCTGGCAGGGAAATACTGAAGCTTTCTTT. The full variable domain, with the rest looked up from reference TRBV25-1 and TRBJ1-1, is EADIYQTPRYLVIGTGKKITLECSQTMGHDKMYWYQQDPGMELHLIHYSYGVNSTEKGDLSSESTVSRIRTEHFPLTLESARPSHTSQYLCATRWQGNTEAFFGQGTRLTVV.

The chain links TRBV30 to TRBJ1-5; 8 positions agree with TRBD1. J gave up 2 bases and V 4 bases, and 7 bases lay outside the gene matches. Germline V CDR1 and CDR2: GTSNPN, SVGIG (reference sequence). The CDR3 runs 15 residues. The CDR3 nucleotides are TGTGCCTGGAACCCTGGACAGGGCGGCAATCAGCCCCAGCATTTT. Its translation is CAWNPGQGGNQPQHF.

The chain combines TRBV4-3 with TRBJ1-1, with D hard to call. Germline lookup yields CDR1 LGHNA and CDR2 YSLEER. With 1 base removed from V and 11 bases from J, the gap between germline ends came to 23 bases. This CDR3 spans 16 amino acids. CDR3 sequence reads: CASSQGPVVKGGSAFF. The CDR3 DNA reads TGCGCCAGCAGCCAAGGCCCCGTAGTAAAGGGAGGGTCGGCTTTCTTT.

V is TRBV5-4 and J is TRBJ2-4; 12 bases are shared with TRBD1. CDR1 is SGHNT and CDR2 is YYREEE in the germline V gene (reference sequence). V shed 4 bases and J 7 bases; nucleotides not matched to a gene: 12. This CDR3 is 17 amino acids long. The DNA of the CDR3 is TGTGCCAGCAGCCTTGGGACAGGGGGCGCGATAGTCAACATTCAGTACTTC. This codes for CASSLGTGGAIVNIQYF.

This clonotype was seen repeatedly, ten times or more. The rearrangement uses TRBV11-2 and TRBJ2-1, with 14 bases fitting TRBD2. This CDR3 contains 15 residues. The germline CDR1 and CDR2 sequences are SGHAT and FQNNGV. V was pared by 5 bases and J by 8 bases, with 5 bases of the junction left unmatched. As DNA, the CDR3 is TGTGCCAGCAGCCGAGGGACTAGCGGGAGCGATGAGCAGTTCTTC. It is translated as CASSRGTSGSDEQFF. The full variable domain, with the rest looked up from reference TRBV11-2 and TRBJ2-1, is EAGVAQSPRYKIIEKRQSVAFWCNPISGHATLYWYQQILGQGPKLLIQFQNNGVVDDSQLPKDRFSAERLKGVDSTLKIQPAKLEDSAVYLCASSRGTSGSDEQFFGPGTRLTVL.